This T cell receptor beta chain was obtained from a study of shared clonotypes between healthy human individuals (TCRdb year 2020). Turning to the overall study: The cohort comprised two women and a few men aged 18 to 49 years. To estimate repertoire size and how much clonotype sharing occurs between individuals, the study deeply sequenced the blood TCR repertoires of 4 to 6 healthy adults. Between about 0.9 and 10 billion PBMCs per donor were obtained by leukapheresis. Libraries were prepared and TCR repertoires were sequenced by different laboratories using diverse techniques, in order to increase sequencing depth and limit assay-specific biases. For each donor, CD4 naive and CD4 memory were each given three plates, CD8 naive was given two plates, and CD8 memory was given one plate. The investigation overall reported the following: Based on pairwise subsampling, the degree of clonotype sharing among donors was expected to be affected by sequencing depth. Because the study included only a small number of donors, the genetic and exposure-history diversity represented was limited. Naive subsets generally had larger estimated clonotype richness than memory subsets. About 4.5% of naive CD4, 3% to 4% of naive CD8, approximately 2% of memory CD4, and less than 0.45% of memory CD8 clonotypes were shared across four donors. Rarefaction of sorted-subset datasets indicated incomplete sequencing despite the large sequencing depth. Only blood was sampled, and tissue TCR repertoires likely differ from those in blood. Higher generation probabilities were observed for clonotypes shared by all four sorted-subset donors than for non-shared clonotypes.

Points on this clone: The antigen this receptor binds is unknown. No much larger clone exists at a distance of one base, and base qualities are not known.

TCR CDR3 regions were amplified from genomic DNA by multiplex PCR using the deep immunoSEQ assay. Genomic DNA extracted from each cell subset was distributed evenly over all wells of several immunoSEQ 96-well plates, and each plate served as one replicate. For sorted subsets, 150 to 250 ng genomic DNA, equal to about 30,000 T cell genomes, was loaded into each replicate PCR. Purified libraries were measured with a Qubit 3.0 fluorometer, size-checked on a Bioanalyzer 2100, and measured again with the KAPA Library Quantification kit. A separate single-read 150-cycle Illumina NextSeq 550 flow cell was used to sequence each immunoSEQ 96-well plate. Under the source paper's analysis protocol: The immunoSEQ output contained only junctional sequences without quality scores, so filtering could not match that applied to full-length reads. Sequences were annotated with PyIR, a Python wrapper for IgBLAST v1.9, using IMGT germline references to assign V/J genes and CDR3. Any read was removed if the V/J assignment was weak (E-value above 1e-6), the CDR3 was missing, or the read contained stop codons, out-of-frame junctions, or ambiguous translated residues. V3J clonotypes were defined as sequences sharing the same inferred V gene, J gene, and CDR3 amino acid sequence. Percentage overlap between repertoires was calculated by dividing the number of shared unique clonotypes by the size of the smaller repertoire. Richness of each repertoire was evaluated using RTK rarefaction, the Chao1 estimator, and Recon v2.1 estimates of unobserved clonotypes. Generation probabilities for all TCRbeta clonotypes obtained by the gDNA method from a handful of donors were computed using OLGA. Imported from immuneACCESS, the table was reduced by TCRdb to in-frame sequences with V and J called. These copies leave out some clones; in studies compared against another copy, an unresolved V gene accounts for under half, and the cause of the remainder is not known. V and J calls and clone size are as listed in that table; D and trimming were resolved from the DNA. Across this sample there are approximately 2.4 million clones, with 90% to 97% seen only once. The leading ten clones occupy around 0.13% of the sample.

The donors were healthy, HIV-negative adults with no recently reported acute infections or vaccinations. Every donor was a Caucasian adult living in Nashville, Tennessee, USA. CD4+ T cells were enriched through magnetic negative selection, after which naive cells were positively selected on CD45RA and the remaining negative fraction served as the memory subset. Blood was collected by leukapheresis, and PBMCs were isolated by Ficoll-Histopaque density gradient centrifugation and then cryopreserved in liquid nitrogen vapor phase. Analytical flow cytometry was used to check the purity and quantity of every magnetically sorted T cell population. From each sorted fraction, genomic DNA was isolated and quantified by UV absorbance on a Nanodrop 2000c. V and J lose 0 bases and 3 bases, and a span of 15 bases separates them. CDR3 length: 16 amino acids, cysteine to phenylalanine. CDR3 DNA only is kept here, 48 bases in frame from base 1. CDR1 SGHDT and CDR2 YYEEEE are derived from the germline V gene.

Sequenced: naive CD4+ T cells sorted from blood. The intended sense of this specimen's cell subset or site label: CD45RA+ positively selected. Rearrangement joined TRBV5-6 to TRBJ1-1; the D gene is perhaps TRBD1, from 5 matching bases. The source of this sequence is a man aged 18 to 35 in good health. The CDR3 corresponds to CASSLGTGRTDTEAFF. The DNA is as follows: TGTGCCAGCAGCTTGGGGACGGGACGCACGGACACTGAAGCTTTCTTT.